One and the same sample provided the 23 T cell receptor beta chains below, sequenced in a study of T-cell memory formation after mild COVID-19. TCRdb passed the 5' RACE reads through MiXCR, listing each CDR3 protein once. Found here are fewer than 350,000 distinct CDR3 sequences, around a sixth of them singletons; the top ten hold about 20%. Material for sequencing was PBMCs or a T cell subset sorted from them (not recorded which). The receptors come from a man younger than 35 who had mild COVID-19 (a few samples of this study predate the infection). Cell type and time point are not known.

This clonotype has only a few counts. The V gene is TRBV20-1, the J gene TRBJ2-1; possibly TRBD2 for D (5 bases). Germline CDR1 reads DFQATT; CDR2 reads SNEGSKA (reference sequence). The CDR3 has 16 residues. V lost 0 bases and J 9 bases, leaving 21 bases between the germline ends. The CDR3 here is CSARDGLASRGSEQFF. As DNA, the CDR3 is TGCAGTGCTAGAGATGGTTTAGCGTCGCGTGGGAGTGAGCAGTTCTTC.

This clonotype was counted only a few times. Its ends do not fully match the called genes, so a read error is possible. The chain joins TRBV29-1 to TRBJ1-1; D is perhaps TRBD1 (5 bases). Germline V gene sequence: CDR1 SQVTM, CDR2 ANQGSEA. This CDR3 is built from 8 residues. DNA for the CDR3: TGCAGCGCTGGGACGGCTTTATTT. Translation gives CSAGTALF.

The chain employs TRBV30 and TRBJ1-2, with D maybe TRBD1 (5 bases). This CDR3 has 15 residues. Trimming stripped 0 bases from V and 4 bases from J, with 15 bases between. Germline CDR1 reads GTSNPN; CDR2 reads SVGIG (reference sequence). The CDR3 reads CAWSVGPGLGYGYTF. For the CDR3, the DNA is TGTGCCTGGAGTGTAGGTCCAGGGCTAGGCTATGGCTACACCTTC.

This clonotype has just a few counts. J is TRBJ2-5 and V is TRBV11-3; D unresolved. CDR1 SGHNT and CDR2 YENEEA come from the germline V gene. The CDR3 covers 13 residues. Trimming cost V 2 bases and J 3 bases, with 7 bases left between them. Written as DNA, the CDR3 is TGTGCCAGCAGCTTAAGGATCGAAGAGACCCAGTACTTC. This encodes CASSLRIEETQYF.

This clonotype occurred many times. This chain uses TRBV19 with TRBJ2-1; D remains unclear. Germline V CDR1 and CDR2: LNHDA, SQIVND (reference sequence). Trimming cost V 5 bases and J 5 bases, with 4 bases left between them. The CDR3 length is 11 residues. CDR3 bases: TGTGCCAGTAGTTGGAACAATGAGCAGTTCTTC. This translates into CASSWNNEQFF. Filled out from reference TRBV19 and TRBJ2-1, the complete variable domain reads DGGITQSPKYLFRKEGQNVTLSCEQNLNHDAMYWYRQDPGQGLRLIYYSQIVNDFQKGDIAEGYSVSREKKESFPLTVTSAQKNPTAFYLCASSWNNEQFFGPGTRLTVL.

The V and J genes are TRBV20-1 and TRBJ1-5, with 11 positions matching TRBD1. With 6 bases clipped from V and 2 bases from J, the junction kept 15 bases outside the gene matches. This CDR3 is 18 amino acids long. From germline, CDR1 is DFQATT and CDR2 SNEGSKA (reference sequence). CDR3 amino acids: CSAGRGTGGLAGNQPQHF. The CDR3 nucleotides read TGCAGTGCCGGAAGGGGGACAGGGGGGCTAGCTGGCAATCAGCCCCAGCATTTT.

This clonotype was detected only a few times. V usage is TRBV5-6 and J usage is TRBJ2-1; the match to TRBD1 covers 9 bases. The CDR3 is 15 residues long. J gave up 9 bases and V 7 bases, and 14 bases lay outside the gene matches. Germline-derived CDR1 and CDR2 are SGHDT and YYEEEE. CDR3: CASGTTGQGKGEQFF. The CDR3, as DNA: TGTGCCAGCGGAACGACGGGACAGGGCAAGGGTGAGCAGTTCTTC.

This chain joins TRBV7-2 and TRBJ2-3, with D hard to call. V was trimmed by 1 base and J by 4 bases, leaving 9 bases between them. There are 14 residues in the CDR3. The germline CDR1 and CDR2 sequences are SGHTA and FQGNSA. The chain's CDR3 is CASSLGGTADTQYF. CDR3 nucleotides: TGTGCCAGCAGCTTAGGCGGCACTGCAGATACGCAGTATTTT.

This chain connects TRBV6-5 to TRBJ1-6, with a weak D call TRBD1 (6 bases). In germline, CDR1 is MNHEY, CDR2 SVGAGI. Trimming stripped 4 bases from V and 8 bases from J, with 9 bases between. The CDR3 is made up of 13 amino acids. The CDR3 DNA reads as TGTGCCAGCAGTTTACAGGGCCATTCACCCCTCCACTTT. As protein: CASSLQGHSPLHF.

The V gene is TRBV20-1, the J gene TRBJ2-2, with TRBD2 identical over 10 bases. The length of the CDR3 is 15 residues. CDR1 DFQATT and CDR2 SNEGSKA come from the germline V gene (reference sequence). The ends lost 6 bases at V and 0 bases at J; junction bases unmatched: 4. Here the CDR3 DNA reads TGCAGTGCCCACCTAGCGGGGGCGAACACCGGGGAGCTGTTTTTT. Amino acids: CSAHLAGANTGELFF.

This chain connects TRBV7-3 to TRBJ2-5; no firm D call. The CDR3 is made up of 17 amino acids. Trimming shortened V by 1 base and J by 4 bases, and 19 bases separated the two germline ends. CDR1 is SGHTA, CDR2 FQGTGA, per germline. CDR3 residues: CASSLMPRPGRAETQYF. As DNA, the CDR3 is TGTGCCAGCAGCTTAATGCCGCGCCCAGGAAGGGCAGAGACCCAGTACTTC.

This clonotype has more than one count but fewer than ten. The CDR3 DNA is TGCAGGGCCATCCCTTGGCAGTCGGAAGAGACCCAGTACTTC. It codes for CRAIPWQSEETQYF. The rearrangement joins TRBV20-1 to TRBJ2-5; no clear D. The germline gives CDR1 DFQATT, CDR2 SNEGSKA (reference sequence). The CDR3 runs to 14 residues.

This clonotype was counted ten times or more. The gene calls are TRBV7-8 and TRBJ2-3; D is undetermined. The CDR3 runs to 12 residues. The V end was cut by 3 bases, the J end by 4 bases, with 5 bases between. Germline V CDR1 and CDR2: SGHVS, FQNEAQ. This CDR3 reads CASSFGADTQYF. CDR3 nucleotides: TGTGCCAGCAGCTTTGGGGCAGATACGCAGTATTTT.

In its sample, this clonotype was seen many times. The chain has TRBV7-2 and TRBJ2-3, with D tentatively TRBD1 or TRBD2 (5 bases each). V dropped 10 bases and J dropped 2 bases, with 13 bases sitting between them. There are 13 residues in the CDR3. CDR1 and CDR2 from the germline V gene are SGHTA and FQGNSA. CDR3 residues: CATRDVNTDTQYF. CDR3 in DNA: TGTGCCACGAGGGACGTAAACACAGATACGCAGTATTTT.

The chain joins TRBV5-4 to TRBJ2-3; 8 bases are a match to TRBD2. Germline-derived CDR1 and CDR2 are SGHNT and YYREEE (reference sequence). V lost 0 bases to trimming and J lost 4 bases; unmatched junction nucleotides: 4. This CDR3 contains 15 residues. The CDR3 reads CASSLDPLAADTQYF. For the CDR3, the DNA is TGTGCCAGCAGCTTGGACCCACTAGCGGCAGATACGCAGTATTTT.

The rearrangement uses TRBV2 and TRBJ2-7, with a weak D call TRBD2 (6 bases). Between the trimmed V and J ends, which lost 0 bases and 3 bases, there was a span of 15 bases. Looked up from germline, CDR1 is SNHLY and CDR2 is FYNNEI. The CDR3 runs to 16 residues. This chain's CDR3 is CASSEARRGADYEQYV. DNA of the CDR3: TGTGCCAGCAGTGAAGCCCGGCGGGGAGCAGACTACGAGCAGTACGTC.

J is TRBJ2-7 and V is TRBV10-3; D is perhaps TRBD1 (5 bases). Trimming stripped 3 bases from V and 4 bases from J, with 10 bases between. Per germline, CDR1 ENHRY and CDR2 SYGVKD. The CDR3 sequence is 13 residues long. The chain's CDR3 is CAISEETEYEQYF. In DNA form, the CDR3 reads TGTGCCATCAGTGAAGAGACAGAGTACGAGCAGTACTTC.

This clonotype has more than one count but fewer than ten. The chain uses TRBV11-2 and TRBJ1-1; D is possibly TRBD1 (6 bases). Germline assignment: CDR1 SGHAT and CDR2 FQNNGV. Trimming took off 3 bases at V and 5 bases at J, with 16 bases between the two ends. This CDR3 comprises 15 residues. DNA of the CDR3: TGTGCCAGCAGCTTCCCGGACACCAGGGGAACTGAAGCTTTCTTT. Protein sequence: CASSFPDTRGTEAFF.

The gene calls are TRBV27 and TRBJ1-2; D remains unclear. The CDR3 has 14 amino acids. V was shortened by 6 bases and J by 4 bases, with 15 bases between the two germline ends. Looked up from germline, CDR1 is MNHEY and CDR2 is SMNVEV (reference sequence). This CDR3 is CASRAPRPTYGYTF. CDR3 DNA: TGTGCCAGCAGAGCCCCCAGACCGACCTATGGCTACACCTTC.

This clonotype occurred a few times. The V call is TRBV4-1, the J call TRBJ1-2, with unresolved D. Trimming took 1 base from V and 6 from J, leaving 12 bases between them. This CDR3 has 14 amino acids. Per the germline V gene, CDR1 is MGHRA and CDR2 is YSYEKL. CDR3 in DNA: TGCGCCAGCAGCCAAGTCGGCTTTTCTAATGGCTACACCTTC. It translates to CASSQVGFSNGYTF.

This sequence joins TRBV5-1 and TRBJ1-1, with a possible D match to TRBD1 (5 bases). Germline V gene sequence: CDR1 SGHRS, CDR2 YFSETQ. The CDR3 is 17 residues long. The germline V and J ends were trimmed by 0 bases and 4 bases, with 19 bases remaining between them. The CDR3 DNA is TGCGCCAGCAGCTTGGACCCGGGAAACTTTGGGGCCACTGAAGCTTTCTTT. Its protein product is CASSLDPGNFGATEAFF.

The rearrangement uses TRBV12-3 or TRBV12-4 and TRBJ2-5; TRBD1 is a possible D gene (6 bases). Deletions cut 6 bases from V and 5 bases from J, with 13 bases between. The CDR3 length is 13 residues. CDR3 in DNA: TGTGCCAGCAGGGACAGTTCCGGGGAGACCCAGTACTTC. It is translated as CASRDSSGETQYF.

This clonotype has ten or more counts. V gene TRBV24-1 combines with J gene TRBJ2-2; a weak D match, TRBD1 (6 bases). The CDR3 has 12 residues. In germline, CDR1 is KGHDR, CDR2 SFDVKD. V gave up 9 bases and J gave up 6 bases, with 10 bases separating them. The CDR3 is CATEGDSGELFF. Here the CDR3 DNA reads TGTGCCACCGAGGGGGATTCCGGGGAGCTGTTTTTT.